The 30 T cell receptor beta chains in this list originate from one sample, sequenced in a study of CD8+ T cells in alopecia areata. Regarding treatment: oral pan-JAK inhibitor, 5-10 mg twice daily. Extraction of RNA preceded its reverse transcription into cDNA, which served as the sequencing template. Sequencing was performed with immunoSEQ multiplex PCR; in TCRdb, only in-frame clones are kept and a portion is missing. The sample lists around 270,000 clones; roughly 60% were seen once. This material consisted of CD4+ T cells sorted from blood, taken at week 24, from a patient treated with tofacitinib. The receptors shown here come from a human donor with alopecia areata.

This clone occurred a few times. The gene calls are TRBV4-3 and TRBJ2-7, with D possibly matching TRBD1 (6 bases). The CDR3 consists of 14 residues. V shed 0 bases and J shed 5 bases, with 11 bases lying between them. Germline lookup yields CDR1 LGHNA and CDR2 YSLEER. CDR3 DNA: TGCGCCAGCAGCCAAGATGGGGGCCGGGACGAGCAGTACTTC. Protein product: CASSQDGGRDEQYF.

This clone was seen a single time. This chain joins TRBV30 and TRBJ1-1; a possible D gene is TRBD1 (5 bases). Trimming took off 5 bases at V and 4 bases at J, with 8 bases between the two ends. The CDR3 runs to 11 residues. The germline CDR1 and CDR2 sequences are GTSNPN and SVGIG (reference sequence). CDR3 DNA sequence: TGTGCCTGGGGCAGGGCCACTGAAGCTTTCTTT. Its protein product is CAWGRATEAFF.

The table lists this clone with a few counts. This chain connects TRBV6-5 to TRBJ2-3; perhaps TRBD1 as D (6 bases). The CDR3 has 15 amino acids. Trimming removed 2 bases from V and 0 bases from J, with 9 bases in between. Per germline, CDR1 MNHEY and CDR2 SVGAGI. The CDR3 nucleotides are TGTGCCAGCAGTTACCAGACAGGAAGCACAGATACGCAGTATTTT. Residues: CASSYQTGSTDTQYF.

V is TRBV7-2 and J is TRBJ2-3, with 8 bases fitting TRBD2. Germline assignment: CDR1 SGHTA and CDR2 FQGNSA. This CDR3 is built from 17 residues. Germline trimming cut 2 bases from V and 2 bases from J; bases unmatched to any gene: 9. The DNA of the CDR3 is TGTGCCAGCAGCTTACACCTAACTAGCGGCTACACAGATACGCAGTATTTT. As protein: CASSLHLTSGYTDTQYF. Combining the CDR3 with reference TRBV7-2 and TRBJ2-3 gives the whole variable domain GAGVSQSPSNKVTEKGKDVELRCDPISGHTALYWYRQSLGQGLEFLIYFQGNSAPDKSGLPSDRFSAERTGGSVSTLTIQRTQQEDSAVYLCASSLHLTSGYTDTQYFGPGTRLTVL.

This clone was counted a few times. The rearrangement uses TRBV30 and TRBJ2-5; tentative D call: TRBD1 (6 bases). The V end was cut by 4 bases, the J end by 3 bases, with 12 bases between. The CDR3 contains 13 residues. Germline V gene lookup returns CDR1 GTSNPN and CDR2 SVGIG (reference sequence). The CDR3 sequence is CAWTRDIEETQYF. In DNA form, the CDR3 reads TGTGCCTGGACCCGGGACATTGAAGAGACCCAGTACTTC.

J is TRBJ1-4 and V is TRBV30; D gene unclear. With 3 bases removed from V and 4 bases from J, the gap between germline ends came to 9 bases. The germline CDR1 and CDR2 sequences are GTSNPN and SVGIG (reference sequence). CDR3 length equals 13 residues. The CDR3 region is CAWRPGLNEKLFF. In DNA form, the CDR3 reads TGTGCCTGGAGGCCAGGACTTAATGAAAAACTGTTTTTT.

The chain recombines TRBV29-1 with TRBJ1-1; the D is unclear. Per germline, CDR1 SQVTM and CDR2 ANQGSEA. The V and J ends lost 4 bases and 0 bases respectively, with 9 bases between them. This CDR3 has 13 amino acids. Written as DNA, the CDR3 is TGCAGCGTTGCACCGCTAATGAACACTGAAGCTTTCTTT. This gives the protein CSVAPLMNTEAFF.

The chain couples TRBV5-1 to TRBJ2-7, with 9 bases lining up with TRBD2. The germline CDR1 and CDR2 sequences are SGHRS and YFSETQ. The CDR3 has 18 residues. V lost 6 bases to trimming and J lost 6 bases; unmatched junction nucleotides: 22. The CDR3 protein is CASTRSQGGAGGRGEQYF. The CDR3 DNA reads TGCGCCAGCACTAGGAGCCAGGGAGGAGCGGGGGGCCGAGGCGAGCAGTACTTC.

This clone has only a few counts. The rearrangement joins TRBV6-5 to TRBJ1-2, with no clear D. The CDR3 loop spans 14 amino acids. V was trimmed by 8 bases and J by 5 bases, leaving 18 bases between them. Germline CDR1 reads MNHEY; CDR2 reads SVGAGI. The CDR3 nucleotides are TGTGCCAGCTGTCCCGGCGGAACTGATTATGGCTACACCTTC. Translation gives CASCPGGTDYGYTF.

The J gene is TRBJ1-3, the V gene TRBV4-2, with D unresolved. There are 16 residues in the CDR3. Trimming took off 0 bases at V and 0 bases at J, with 9 bases between the two ends. CDR1 LGHNA and CDR2 YNFKEQ come from the germline V gene. CDR3 coding DNA: TGTGCCAGCAGCCAAGAACGGTTTAGCTCTGGAAACACCATATATTTT. Translated: CASSQERFSSGNTIYF.

The chain employs TRBV29-1 and TRBJ1-1; D gene unclear. This CDR3 has 13 amino acids. Germline CDR1 and CDR2: SQVTM and ANQGSEA. Deletions cut 6 bases from V and 3 bases from J, with 14 bases between. CDR3 in amino acids: CSVAVRADTEAFF. For the CDR3, the DNA is TGCAGCGTAGCCGTTCGGGCCGACACTGAAGCTTTCTTT.

This clone has a handful of counts. The chain employs TRBV5-1 and TRBJ2-3, with no clear D. The CDR3 spans 13 residues. Germline V lookup: CDR1 SGHRS, CDR2 YFSETQ. The V gene lost 1 base and the J gene lost 3 bases, with 6 bases spanning the gap. The CDR3: CASSLLGTDTQYF. CDR3 nucleotides: TGCGCCAGCAGCTTGTTGGGGACAGATACGCAGTATTTT.

This sequence joins TRBV7-3 and TRBJ1-1; tentative D call: TRBD1 (5 bases). The CDR3 has 13 amino acids. Trimming left V 5 bases short and J 1 base short, with 8 bases between. The germline V gene encodes CDR1 SGHTA and CDR2 FQGTGA. CDR3 coding DNA: TGTGCCAGCAGCGTGGGACGGAACACTGAAGCTTTCTTT. Translating gives CASSVGRNTEAFF.

The chain carries TRBV4-1 and TRBJ1-2; a weak D match, TRBD1 (6 bases). Germline values: CDR1 MGHRA, CDR2 YSYEKL. CDR3 length: 16 amino acids. V was clipped by 1 base and J by 6 bases, with 18 bases between them. Here the CDR3 reads CASSQVGRGPAHGYTF. The CDR3 nucleotides read TGCGCCAGCAGCCAAGTAGGCAGGGGTCCAGCCCATGGCTACACCTTC.

The CDR3 DNA is TGTGCCAGCAGCTTAGGGGGGCTCCAAGAGACCCAGTACTTC. Translation: CASSLGGLQETQYF. The genes are TRBV7-3 and TRBJ2-5; D possibly matches TRBD1 or TRBD2 (6 bases each). The ends were cut back, 2 bases at V and 1 base at J, with 8 bases in the middle. Germline loops: CDR1 SGHTA, CDR2 FQGTGA. CDR3 length: 14 residues.

The gene calls are TRBV5-1 and TRBJ2-3; 12 nucleotides line up with TRBD1. V trimming: 5 bases; J trimming: 5 bases; junction bases outside the gene matches: 6. CDR3 size: 15 residues. Germline CDR1 and CDR2: SGHRS and YFSETQ. CDR3 in DNA: TGCGCCAGCAGTAGGGGACAGGGGGCAGAAGATACGCAGTATTTT. It codes for CASSRGQGAEDTQYF.

As DNA, the CDR3 is TGTGCCAGCAGCTTGGGGCTTTTGGGCCTCCACTTT. Amino acid sequence: CASSLGLLGLHF. V is TRBV5-6 and J is TRBJ1-6; D uncertain. From germline, CDR1 is SGHDT and CDR2 YYEEEE. The CDR3 length is 12 residues. Trimming took off 0 bases at V and 15 bases at J, with 10 bases between the two ends.

This chain uses TRBV15 with TRBJ2-5, with unresolved D. V was trimmed by 0 bases and J by 5 bases, leaving 13 bases between them. The CDR3 is made up of 15 amino acids. Per germline, CDR1 LNHNV and CDR2 YYDKDF (reference sequence). CDR3 bases: TGTGCCACCAGCAGAGATTTGGTATCGGCGGAGACCCAGTACTTC. This encodes CATSRDLVSAETQYF. Looking up the rest from reference TRBV15 and TRBJ2-5 gives the full variable domain: DAMVIQNPRYQVTQFGKPVTLSCSQTLNHNVMYWYQQKSSQAPKLLFHYYDKDFNNEADTPDNFQSRRPNTSFCFLDIRSPGLGDTAMYLCATSRDLVSAETQYFGPGTRLLVL.

This chain links TRBV27 with TRBJ1-2, with D hard to call. V shed 1 base and J shed 5 bases, with 11 bases lying between them. The CDR3 runs 14 residues. Germline V CDR1 and CDR2: MNHEY, SMNVEV (reference sequence). The CDR3 region is CASSLFRVGYGYTF. In nucleotides, the CDR3 is TGTGCCAGCAGTTTATTTCGGGTGGGGTATGGCTACACCTTC.

This clone was found a few times. The chain links TRBV6-5 to TRBJ2-5; maybe TRBD2 (6 bases). This CDR3 spans 14 amino acids. V was pared by 4 bases and J by 5 bases, with 14 bases between. Germline assignment: CDR1 MNHEY and CDR2 SVGAGI. The CDR3 protein is CASSWWREQETQYF. DNA for the CDR3: TGTGCCAGCAGTTGGTGGAGGGAGCAGGAGACCCAGTACTTC.

The J gene is TRBJ1-1, the V gene TRBV30; D not resolved. CDR1 is GTSNPN, CDR2 SVGIG, per germline (reference sequence). V gave up 1 base and J gave up 5 bases, with 17 bases separating them. CDR3 length: 15 amino acids. CDR3 DNA sequence: TGTGCCTGGAGTGGGAAGGGCCTCGGAAGGACTGAAGCTTTCTTT. Translating it yields CAWSGKGLGRTEAFF.

The J gene is TRBJ1-5, the V gene TRBV7-8; D uncertain. The CDR3 is 13 residues long. Germline V gives CDR1 SGHVS, CDR2 FQNEAQ. V was pared by 2 bases and J by 5 bases, with 7 bases between. CDR3 DNA: TGTGCCAGCAGCTTATTTGCGGATCAGCCCCAGCATTTT. Translating gives CASSLFADQPQHF.

This clone has only a few counts. The chain recombines TRBV10-3 with TRBJ2-1; the match to TRBD2 covers 8 bases. V was pared by 4 bases and J by 2 bases, with 7 bases of the junction left unmatched. The germline V gene encodes CDR1 ENHRY and CDR2 SYGVKD. CDR3 size: 16 residues. CDR3 nucleotides: TGTGCCATCAGTGGTAGGAGCGGGGGCCCCTACAATGAGCAGTTCTTC. It translates to CAISGRSGGPYNEQFF.

This clone was detected only a few times. The V gene is TRBV6-1, the J gene TRBJ1-1; weak D call: TRBD1 (5 bases). CDR3 length equals 14 residues. Deletions cut 9 bases from V and 8 bases from J, with 22 bases between. Germline values: CDR1 MNHNS, CDR2 SASEGT. CDR3 protein: CASREALGAVEAFF. DNA of the CDR3: TGTGCCAGTCGCGAGGCCCTTGGGGCCGTGGAAGCTTTCTTT.

V gene TRBV5-6 combines with J gene TRBJ2-5, with D uncertain. The CDR3 extends over 13 amino acids. The V gene lost 7 bases and the J gene lost 5 bases, with 15 bases spanning the gap. CDR1 is SGHDT, CDR2 YYEEEE, per germline. This CDR3 reads CASVTPREETQYF. For the CDR3, the DNA is TGTGCCAGCGTGACCCCACGTGAGGAGACCCAGTACTTC.

The chain has TRBV6-5 and TRBJ2-3; 8 positions match TRBD1. CDR3 length equals 15 residues. With 2 bases clipped from V and 1 base from J, the junction kept 2 bases outside the gene matches. Germline V gives CDR1 MNHEY, CDR2 SVGAGI. DNA of the CDR3: TGTGCCAGCAGTTACGGACAGGGAGGCACAGATACGCAGTATTTT. Translating gives CASSYGQGGTDTQYF.

In its sample, this clone was seen a few times. The V call is TRBV5-1, the J call TRBJ2-3; D is perhaps TRBD2 (7 bases). This CDR3 spans 15 amino acids. V was trimmed by 0 bases and J by 4 bases, leaving 12 bases between them. Per the germline V gene, CDR1 is SGHRS and CDR2 is YFSETQ. CDR3 nucleotide sequence: TGCGCCAGCAGCTTGGGCGGGGGCCGCTCAGATACGCAGTATTTT. It encodes CASSLGGGRSDTQYF.

The V gene is TRBV5-1, the J gene TRBJ2-5; D gene unclear. The CDR3 length is 14 residues. V was clipped by 0 bases and J by 3 bases, with 9 bases between them. The germline V gene encodes CDR1 SGHRS and CDR2 YFSETQ. The CDR3 region has the DNA TGCGCCAGCAGCTTGGGACCAGGAGAAGAGACCCAGTACTTC. Protein product: CASSLGPGEETQYF.

This chain links TRBV7-2 with TRBJ2-5; D gene uncertain. The CDR3 has 14 residues. Germline CDR1 reads SGHTA; CDR2 reads FQGNSA. V lost 0 bases and J lost 5, with 10 bases in between. CDR3: CASSLAYTKETQYF. The DNA for the CDR3 is TGTGCCAGCAGCTTAGCGTACACGAAGGAGACCCAGTACTTC.

J is TRBJ1-6 and V is TRBV6-6, with D tentatively TRBD1 (5 bases). The germline V gene has CDR1 MNHNY and CDR2 SVGAGI (reference sequence). This CDR3 spans 15 amino acids. V dropped 2 bases and J dropped 4 bases, with 9 bases sitting between them. The CDR3: CASSYGAGYNSPLHF. CDR3 bases: TGTGCCAGCAGTTACGGGGCAGGGTATAATTCACCCCTCCACTTT.